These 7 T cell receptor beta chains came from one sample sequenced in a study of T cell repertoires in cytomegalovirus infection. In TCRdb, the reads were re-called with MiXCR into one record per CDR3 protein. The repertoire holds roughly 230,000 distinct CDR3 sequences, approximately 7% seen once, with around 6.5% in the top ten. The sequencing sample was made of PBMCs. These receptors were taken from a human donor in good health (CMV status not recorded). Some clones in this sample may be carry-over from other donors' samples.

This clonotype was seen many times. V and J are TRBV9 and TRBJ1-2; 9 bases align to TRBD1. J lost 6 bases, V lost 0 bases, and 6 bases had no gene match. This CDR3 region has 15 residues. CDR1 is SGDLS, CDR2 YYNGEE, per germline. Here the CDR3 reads CASSVEGQGHHGYTF. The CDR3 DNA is TGTGCCAGCAGCGTAGAGGGACAGGGTCATCATGGCTACACCTTC.

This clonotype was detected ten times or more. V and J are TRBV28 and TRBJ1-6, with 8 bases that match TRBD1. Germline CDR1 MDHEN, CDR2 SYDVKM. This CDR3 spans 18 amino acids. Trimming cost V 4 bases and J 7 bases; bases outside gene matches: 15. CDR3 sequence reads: CASSSGPGGADGNSPLHF. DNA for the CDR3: TGTGCCAGCAGTTCCGGGCCAGGGGGCGCAGACGGAAATTCACCCCTCCACTTT.

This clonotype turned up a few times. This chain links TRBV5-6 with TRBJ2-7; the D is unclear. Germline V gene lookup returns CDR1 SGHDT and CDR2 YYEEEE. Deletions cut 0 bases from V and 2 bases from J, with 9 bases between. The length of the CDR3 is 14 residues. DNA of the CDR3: TGTGCCAGCAGCTTGGGAACGACGACCTACGAGCAGTACTTC. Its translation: CASSLGTTTYEQYF. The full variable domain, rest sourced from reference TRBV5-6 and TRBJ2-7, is DAGVTQSPTHLIKTRGQQVTLRCSPKSGHDTVSWYQQALGQGPQFIFQYYEEEERQRGNFPDRFSGHQFPNYSSELNVNALLLGDSALYLCASSLGTTTYEQYFGPGTRLTVT.

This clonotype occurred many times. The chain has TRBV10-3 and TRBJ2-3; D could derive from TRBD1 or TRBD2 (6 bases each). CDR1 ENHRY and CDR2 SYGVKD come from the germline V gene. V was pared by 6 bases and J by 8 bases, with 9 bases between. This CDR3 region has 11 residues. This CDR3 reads CAISEGGTQYF. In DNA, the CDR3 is TGTGCCATCAGCGAGGGGGGTACGCAGTATTTT.

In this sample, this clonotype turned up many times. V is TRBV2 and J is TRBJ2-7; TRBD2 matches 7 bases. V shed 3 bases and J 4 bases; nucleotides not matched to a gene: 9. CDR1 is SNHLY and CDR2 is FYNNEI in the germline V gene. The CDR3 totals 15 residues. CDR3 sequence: CASSDGGGFSYEQYF. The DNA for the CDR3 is TGTGCCAGCAGTGACGGCGGGGGTTTCAGTTACGAGCAGTACTTC.

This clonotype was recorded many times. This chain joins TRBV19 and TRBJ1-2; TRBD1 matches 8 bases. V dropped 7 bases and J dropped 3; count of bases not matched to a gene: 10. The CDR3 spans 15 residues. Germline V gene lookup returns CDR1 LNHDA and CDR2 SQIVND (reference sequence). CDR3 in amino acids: CASTLRTGTDYGYTF. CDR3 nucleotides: TGTGCCAGTACCTTAAGGACAGGGACCGACTATGGCTACACCTTC.

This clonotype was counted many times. CDR3 in amino acids: CASSLEGGRTEAFF. CDR3 nucleotide sequence: TGTGCCAGCAGCTTAGAGGGGGGGAGGACTGAAGCTTTCTTT. The rearrangement joins TRBV7-2 to TRBJ1-1; maybe TRBD1 (6 bases). Trimming took 1 base from V and 5 from J, leaving 11 bases between them. The CDR3 covers 14 residues. Germline-derived CDR1 and CDR2 are SGHTA and FQGNSA.